This is a list of T cell receptor beta chains from one sample in a study of shared clonotypes between healthy human individuals. The assay was immunoSEQ multiplex PCR, and TCRdb's table has in-frame clones only and misses some. The data show about 1,500,000 clones, approximately 96% seen once. The sample consisted of naive CD4+ T cells sorted from blood. These TCRs come from a man aged 25 to 40 in good health. Both conserved end residues are part of each CDR3. A D gene is named only where the DNA matches it firmly. Where a row states a size, it is once, few, many or the class of an expanded clone; other rows omit it.

j_call: TRBJ2-2; v_call: TRBV27; d_call: .; clone_size: few; cdr3_nt: TGTGCCAGCAGCCCTACCTTGGCGGAGCTGTTTTTT; cdr3_aa: CASSPTLAELFF
j_call: TRBJ2-5; v_call: TRBV11-3; d_call: .; clone_size: .; cdr3_nt: TGTGCCAGCAGCTTAGGGGGGCAGCCCCAAGAGACCCAGTACTTC; cdr3_aa: CASSLGGQPQETQYF
j_call: TRBJ1-1; v_call: TRBV5-1; d_call: .; clone_size: .; cdr3_nt: TGCGCCAGCAGCTTCGCCAATCGGGGGGTGAACACTGAAGCTTTCTTT; cdr3_aa: CASSFANRGVNTEAFF
j_call: TRBJ1-2; v_call: TRBV7-8; d_call: .; clone_size: few; cdr3_nt: TGTGCCAGCAGTTTGGACCGAGAAGGCTTCGGCTACACCTTC; cdr3_aa: CASSLDREGFGYTF
j_call: TRBJ2-3; v_call: TRBV28; d_call: TRBD2; clone_size: .; cdr3_nt: TGTGCCAGCAGTGGACTACTAGCGGCTAGCACAGATACGCAGTATTTT; cdr3_aa: CASSGLLAASTDTQYF
j_call: TRBJ2-1; v_call: TRBV7-2; d_call: .; clone_size: .; cdr3_nt: TGTGCCAGCAGCTTAGCGGAAGGTGAGCAGTTCTTC; cdr3_aa: CASSLAEGEQFF
j_call: TRBJ2-5; v_call: TRBV18; d_call: .; clone_size: .; cdr3_nt: TGTGCCAGCTCACCCCAAGGGATACAAGAGACCCAGTACTTC; cdr3_aa: CASSPQGIQETQYF
j_call: TRBJ2-1; v_call: TRBV4-3; d_call: .; clone_size: .; cdr3_nt: TGCGCCAGCAGCTCAATGGAGGGTACTTACAATGAGCAGTTCTTC; cdr3_aa: CASSSMEGTYNEQFF
j_call: TRBJ2-7; v_call: TRBV5-6; d_call: .; clone_size: .; cdr3_nt: TGTGCCAGCAGCTTCGGACCCTACGAGCAGTACTTC; cdr3_aa: CASSFGPYEQYF
j_call: TRBJ1-1; v_call: TRBV28; d_call: .; clone_size: .; cdr3_nt: TGTGCCAGCAGCCCCTCACCAGGGGTGGTGTACACTGAAGCTTTCTTT; cdr3_aa: CASSPSPGVVYTEAFF
j_call: TRBJ2-7; v_call: TRBV4-2; d_call: .; clone_size: .; cdr3_nt: TGTGCCAGCAGCCTTTCCCCCGGACTTAGCTACGAGCAGTACTTC; cdr3_aa: CASSLSPGLSYEQYF
j_call: TRBJ2-3; v_call: TRBV7-3; d_call: .; clone_size: .; cdr3_nt: TGTGCCAGCAGCCCAACACTAGTACGCACAGATACGCAGTATTTT; cdr3_aa: CASSPTLVRTDTQYF
j_call: TRBJ2-3; v_call: TRBV14; d_call: .; clone_size: .; cdr3_nt: TGTGCCAGCAGCCCTATGAGGGGCGGGAGCACAGATACGCAGTATTTT; cdr3_aa: CASSPMRGGSTDTQYF
j_call: TRBJ1-2; v_call: TRBV7-2; d_call: TRBD1; clone_size: .; cdr3_nt: TGTGCCAGCAGCTTATACAGGGGGGAAAGCTATGGCTACACCTTC; cdr3_aa: CASSLYRGESYGYTF
j_call: TRBJ2-7; v_call: TRBV6-1; d_call: .; clone_size: .; cdr3_nt: TGTGCCAGCAGTGAAATAACGGGAGTCCCCTACGAGCAGTACTTC; cdr3_aa: CASSEITGVPYEQYF
j_call: TRBJ2-7; v_call: TRBV20-1; d_call: .; clone_size: once; cdr3_nt: TGCAGTGCTAGTGGTTGGCTCGAGCAGTACTTC; cdr3_aa: CSASGWLEQYF
j_call: TRBJ2-7; v_call: TRBV4-2; d_call: TRBD1; clone_size: .; cdr3_nt: TGTGCCAGCAGCCACCCGGGACAGGCCGAGCAGTACTTC; cdr3_aa: CASSHPGQAEQYF
j_call: TRBJ1-1; v_call: TRBV27; d_call: .; clone_size: .; cdr3_nt: TGTGCCAGCAGTTTATTTCGGGGTTTAGGAGCTTTCTTT; cdr3_aa: CASSLFRGLGAFF
j_call: TRBJ2-1; v_call: TRBV29-1; d_call: .; clone_size: .; cdr3_nt: TGCAGCGTTGGCCGGGAGTACAATGAGCAGTTCTTC; cdr3_aa: CSVGREYNEQFF
j_call: TRBJ1-4; v_call: TRBV30; d_call: .; clone_size: .; cdr3_nt: TGTGCCTGGAGGTCCCAGGGGCCGGGTGAAAAACTGTTTTTT; cdr3_aa: CAWRSQGPGEKLFF
j_call: TRBJ2-1; v_call: TRBV11-3; d_call: TRBD2; clone_size: once; cdr3_nt: TGTGCCAGCAGCCACGGGGGGGGACTAGCGGCCTACAATGAGCAGTTCTTC; cdr3_aa: CASSHGGGLAAYNEQFF
j_call: TRBJ1-1; v_call: TRBV27; d_call: .; clone_size: .; cdr3_nt: TGTGCCAGCAGTTTAGGAGCTCGGAACACTGAAGCTTTCTTT; cdr3_aa: CASSLGARNTEAFF
j_call: TRBJ2-7; v_call: TRBV7-2; d_call: TRBD2; clone_size: .; cdr3_nt: TGTGCCAGCAGCTCGCCTAGCGGGACTCCACTTTACGAGCAGTACTTC; cdr3_aa: CASSSPSGTPLYEQYF
j_call: TRBJ2-7; v_call: TRBV28; d_call: .; clone_size: .; cdr3_nt: TGTGCCAGCAGAAGACCGGGACGGAACTACGAGCAGTACTTC; cdr3_aa: CASRRPGRNYEQYF
j_call: TRBJ2-2; v_call: TRBV5-6; d_call: TRBD1; clone_size: .; cdr3_nt: TGTGCCAGCAGCTTGCAGGGGGCAGTTAGCACCGGGGAGCTGTTTTTT; cdr3_aa: CASSLQGAVSTGELFF
j_call: TRBJ2-7; v_call: TRBV10-3; d_call: .; clone_size: .; cdr3_nt: TGTGCCATCAATTCTATAGGACTGGGTGTTTTGGTGCAGTACTTC; cdr3_aa: CAINSIGLGVLVQYF
j_call: TRBJ1-2; v_call: TRBV6-5; d_call: .; clone_size: .; cdr3_nt: TGTGCCAGCAGTTACGGAGCCGGGGGCGATGGCTACACCTTC; cdr3_aa: CASSYGAGGDGYTF
j_call: TRBJ2-2; v_call: TRBV30; d_call: .; clone_size: .; cdr3_nt: TGTGCCTGGAGTGGTGGCGGGGTGAACACCGGGGAGCTGTTTTTT; cdr3_aa: CAWSGGGVNTGELFF
j_call: TRBJ1-5; v_call: TRBV15; d_call: TRBD1; clone_size: .; cdr3_nt: TGTGCCACCAGCAGGACAGGGAACAATCAGCCCCAGCATTTT; cdr3_aa: CATSRTGNNQPQHF
j_call: TRBJ2-5; v_call: TRBV5-1; d_call: .; clone_size: .; cdr3_nt: TGCGCCAGCAGCTTCCGCAGGAATGCGGACCTTCTAGAGACCCAGTACTTC; cdr3_aa: CASSFRRNADLLETQYF
j_call: TRBJ1-2; v_call: TRBV30; d_call: .; clone_size: .; cdr3_nt: TGTGCCTGGAGTGTACAAAGAGGGTCCGGAAGCTACACCTTC; cdr3_aa: CAWSVQRGSGSYTF
j_call: TRBJ1-4; v_call: TRBV6-1; d_call: TRBD1; clone_size: .; cdr3_nt: TGTGCCAGCAGGGAAGACAGGGCGTCGGAAAAACTGTTTTTT; cdr3_aa: CASREDRASEKLFF
j_call: TRBJ1-1; v_call: TRBV19; d_call: TRBD1; clone_size: .; cdr3_nt: TGTGCCAGCGACAGGGATTACACTGAAGCTTTCTTT; cdr3_aa: CASDRDYTEAFF
j_call: TRBJ2-1; v_call: TRBV9; d_call: TRBD2; clone_size: .; cdr3_nt: TGTGCCAGCAGCGTCGGACTAGCGGGAGCAAGCTCCTACAATGAGCAGTTCTTC; cdr3_aa: CASSVGLAGASSYNEQFF
j_call: TRBJ1-5; v_call: TRBV6-1; d_call: TRBD1; clone_size: .; cdr3_nt: TGTGCCAGCAGCGGGACAGTCTATAGCAATCAGCCCCAGCATTTT; cdr3_aa: CASSGTVYSNQPQHF
j_call: TRBJ1-1; v_call: TRBV30; d_call: .; clone_size: .; cdr3_nt: TGTGCCTGGAATCTGGGGCCCCCTGAAGCTTTCTTT; cdr3_aa: CAWNLGPPEAFF
j_call: TRBJ2-3; v_call: TRBV5-1; d_call: TRBD2; clone_size: .; cdr3_nt: TGCGCCAGCAGTAGAAATCCCGGGACTAGCGGGAGGGAAGGAGATACGCAGTATTTT; cdr3_aa: CASSRNPGTSGREGDTQYF
j_call: TRBJ1-1; v_call: TRBV29-1; d_call: TRBD1; clone_size: .; cdr3_nt: TGCAGCGTACAGAGACAGGGGGTGAACACTGAAGCTTTCTTT; cdr3_aa: CSVQRQGVNTEAFF
j_call: TRBJ2-3; v_call: TRBV7-9; d_call: .; clone_size: .; cdr3_nt: TGTGCCAGCAGCTTAGAGGAGAGTACGCAGTATTTT; cdr3_aa: CASSLEESTQYF
j_call: TRBJ1-1; v_call: TRBV5-4; d_call: .; clone_size: .; cdr3_nt: TGTGCCAGCAGCTTGGGAGGTATGGGGAGGGCTTTCTTT; cdr3_aa: CASSLGGMGRAFF
j_call: TRBJ2-7; v_call: TRBV7-6; d_call: TRBD1; clone_size: .; cdr3_nt: TGTGCCAGCAGCAGGGGGACAGGGGTAGCCTACGAGCAGTACTTC; cdr3_aa: CASSRGTGVAYEQYF
j_call: TRBJ1-5; v_call: TRBV7-8; d_call: .; clone_size: .; cdr3_nt: TGTGCCAGCAGCTCGACGACCCTTCTTAAACAGTCGCCGTCAATAAGCAATCAGCCCCAGCATTTT; cdr3_aa: CASSSTTLLKQSPSISNQPQHF
j_call: TRBJ1-2; v_call: TRBV11-3; d_call: .; clone_size: .; cdr3_nt: TGTGCCAGCAGCTTAGTAGTGGGCGGTGGCACCCGCGGTGGCTACACCTTC; cdr3_aa: CASSLVVGGGTRGGYTF
j_call: TRBJ2-1; v_call: TRBV5-4; d_call: TRBD2; clone_size: .; cdr3_nt: TGTGCCAGCAGCCGGACTAGCGGGAGGGCCGTCTACAATGAGCAGTTCTTC; cdr3_aa: CASSRTSGRAVYNEQFF
j_call: TRBJ2-3; v_call: TRBV6-1; d_call: TRBD2; clone_size: .; cdr3_nt: TGTGCCAGCAGTGCGCTTGTAGGGGCTAGCGGGTTTACAGATACGCAGTATTTT; cdr3_aa: CASSALVGASGFTDTQYF
j_call: TRBJ1-3; v_call: TRBV9; d_call: TRBD1; clone_size: .; cdr3_nt: TGTGCCAGCAGCGGAGGGACAGTGAACTCTGGAAACACCATATATTTT; cdr3_aa: CASSGGTVNSGNTIYF
j_call: TRBJ2-2; v_call: TRBV27; d_call: TRBD2; clone_size: .; cdr3_nt: TGTGCCAGCAGTCCCGGGACTAGCGGAGCCGGGGAGCTGTTTTTT; cdr3_aa: CASSPGTSGAGELFF
j_call: TRBJ1-2; v_call: TRBV29-1; d_call: .; clone_size: few; cdr3_nt: TGCAGCGTTGGCGGACGGAACTATGGCTACACCTTC; cdr3_aa: CSVGGRNYGYTF
j_call: TRBJ1-5; v_call: TRBV27; d_call: .; clone_size: once; cdr3_nt: TGTGCCAGCAGTAGGCAGAGTAGTTTCAATCAGCCCCAGCATTTT; cdr3_aa: CASSRQSSFNQPQHF
j_call: TRBJ2-4; v_call: TRBV7-2; d_call: .; clone_size: .; cdr3_nt: TGTGCCAGCAGCTTATATGGCGGGCTTGAAGCCAAAAACATTCAGTACTTC; cdr3_aa: CASSLYGGLEAKNIQYF
j_call: TRBJ2-5; v_call: TRBV7-2; d_call: .; clone_size: .; cdr3_nt: TGTGCCAGCACCACCTCAGGGCTAGCCGGGACCCAGTACTTC; cdr3_aa: CASTTSGLAGTQYF
j_call: TRBJ2-7; v_call: TRBV9; d_call: .; clone_size: .; cdr3_nt: TGTGCCAGCACTGGCGACAGCAGCTACGAGCAGTACTTC; cdr3_aa: CASTGDSSYEQYF
j_call: TRBJ2-1; v_call: TRBV4-2; d_call: TRBD2; clone_size: .; cdr3_nt: TGTGCCAGCAGCCAAAGTTACCGGGAGGTGGGCAATGAGCAGTTCTTC; cdr3_aa: CASSQSYREVGNEQFF
j_call: TRBJ2-1; v_call: TRBV28; d_call: .; clone_size: .; cdr3_nt: TGTGCCAGCACTCTCAACACAGGGCTCAATGAGCAGTTCTTC; cdr3_aa: CASTLNTGLNEQFF
j_call: TRBJ2-1; v_call: TRBV9; d_call: TRBD2; clone_size: .; cdr3_nt: TGTGCCAGCAGCGTTAGCGGGAGGGATTACAATGAGCAGTTCTTC; cdr3_aa: CASSVSGRDYNEQFF
j_call: TRBJ1-1; v_call: TRBV30; d_call: .; clone_size: .; cdr3_nt: TGTGCCTGGAGTGTAGGTCCAGGGAACACTGAAGCTTTCTTT; cdr3_aa: CAWSVGPGNTEAFF